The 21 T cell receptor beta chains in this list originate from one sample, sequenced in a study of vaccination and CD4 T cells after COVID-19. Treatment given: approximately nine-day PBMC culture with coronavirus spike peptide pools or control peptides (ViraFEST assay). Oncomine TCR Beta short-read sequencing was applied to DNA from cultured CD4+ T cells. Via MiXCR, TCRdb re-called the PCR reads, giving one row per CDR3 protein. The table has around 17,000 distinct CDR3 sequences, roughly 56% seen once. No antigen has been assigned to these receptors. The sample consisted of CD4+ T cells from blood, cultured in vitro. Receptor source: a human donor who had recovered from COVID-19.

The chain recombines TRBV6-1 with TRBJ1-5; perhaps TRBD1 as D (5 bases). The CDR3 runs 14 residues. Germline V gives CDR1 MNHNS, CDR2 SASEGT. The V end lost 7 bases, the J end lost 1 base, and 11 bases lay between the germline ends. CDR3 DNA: TGTGCCAGCACGAGACAGACAAGCAATCAGCCCCAGCATTTT. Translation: CASTRQTSNQPQHF.

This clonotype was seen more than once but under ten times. The CDR3 reads CASTPIAGGLETQYF. The CDR3 region has the DNA TGTGCCAGCACCCCGATAGCGGGAGGTTTAGAGACCCAGTACTTC. This chain links TRBV9 with TRBJ2-5; 10 bases match TRBD2. The ends lost 6 bases at V and 4 bases at J; junction bases unmatched: 9. Germline values: CDR1 SGDLS, CDR2 YYNGEE. This CDR3 contains 15 residues.

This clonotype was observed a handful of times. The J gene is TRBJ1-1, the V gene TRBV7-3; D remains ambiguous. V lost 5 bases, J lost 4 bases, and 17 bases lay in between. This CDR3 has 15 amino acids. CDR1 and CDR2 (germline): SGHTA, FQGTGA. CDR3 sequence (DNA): TGTGCCAGCAGCCCGCTGACGGTTGTGGGCACTGAAGCTTTCTTT. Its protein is CASSPLTVVGTEAFF.

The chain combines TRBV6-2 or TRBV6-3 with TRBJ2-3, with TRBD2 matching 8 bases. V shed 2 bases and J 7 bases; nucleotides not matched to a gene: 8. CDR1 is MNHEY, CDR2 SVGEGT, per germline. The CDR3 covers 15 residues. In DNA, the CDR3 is TGTGCCAGCAGTTACGGAGCGGGAGATGTTTATACGCAGTATTTT. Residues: CASSYGAGDVYTQYF.

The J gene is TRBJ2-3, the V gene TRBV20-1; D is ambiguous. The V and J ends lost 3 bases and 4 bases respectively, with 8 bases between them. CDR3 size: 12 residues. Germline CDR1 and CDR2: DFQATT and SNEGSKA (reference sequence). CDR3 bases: TGCAGTGCTAGGACCGCGCCAGATACGCAGTATTTT. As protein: CSARTAPDTQYF.

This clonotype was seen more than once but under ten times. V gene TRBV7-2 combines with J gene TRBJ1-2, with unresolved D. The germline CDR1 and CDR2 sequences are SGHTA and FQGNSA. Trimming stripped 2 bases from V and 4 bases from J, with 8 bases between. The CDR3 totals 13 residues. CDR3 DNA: TGTGCCAGCAGCTTATTCCCCCTCTATGGCTACACCTTC. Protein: CASSLFPLYGYTF.

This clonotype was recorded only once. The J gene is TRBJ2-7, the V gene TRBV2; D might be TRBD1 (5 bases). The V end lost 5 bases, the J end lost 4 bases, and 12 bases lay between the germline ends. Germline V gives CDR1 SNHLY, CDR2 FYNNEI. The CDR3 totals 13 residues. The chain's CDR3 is CASSRDTGYEQYF. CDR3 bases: TGTGCCAGCAGTCGAGACACAGGATACGAGCAGTACTTC.

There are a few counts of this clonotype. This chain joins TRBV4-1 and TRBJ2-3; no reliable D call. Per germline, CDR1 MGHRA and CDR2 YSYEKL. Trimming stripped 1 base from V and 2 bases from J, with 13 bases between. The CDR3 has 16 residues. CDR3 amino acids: CASSQVDLVVTDTQYF. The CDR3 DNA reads TGCGCCAGCAGCCAAGTCGACCTGGTTGTCACAGATACGCAGTATTTT.

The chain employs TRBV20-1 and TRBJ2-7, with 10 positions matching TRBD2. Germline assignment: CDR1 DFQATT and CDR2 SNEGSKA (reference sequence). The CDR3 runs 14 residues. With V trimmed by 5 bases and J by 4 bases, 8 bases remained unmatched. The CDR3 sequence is CSAARPSGSYEQYF. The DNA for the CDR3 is TGCAGTGCTGCCCGCCCTAGCGGGAGTTACGAGCAGTACTTC.

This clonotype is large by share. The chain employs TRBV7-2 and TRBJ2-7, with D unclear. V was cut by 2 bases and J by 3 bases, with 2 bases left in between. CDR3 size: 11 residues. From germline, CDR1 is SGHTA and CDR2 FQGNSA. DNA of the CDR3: TGTGCCAGCAGCTTATACTACGAGCAGTACTTC. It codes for CASSLYYEQYF.

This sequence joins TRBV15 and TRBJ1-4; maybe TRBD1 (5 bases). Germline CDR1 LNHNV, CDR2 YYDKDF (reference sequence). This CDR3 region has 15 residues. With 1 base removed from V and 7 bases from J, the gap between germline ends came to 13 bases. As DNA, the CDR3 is TGTGCCACCAGCAGAGTGGGGTGGGGGGGTGAAAAACTGTTTTTT. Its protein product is CATSRVGWGGEKLFF.

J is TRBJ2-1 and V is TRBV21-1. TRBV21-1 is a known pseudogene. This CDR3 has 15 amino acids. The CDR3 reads CASTQSGSSYNEQFF. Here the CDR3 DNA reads TGTGCCAGCACTCAAAGCGGGAGCTCCTACAATGAGCAGTTCTTC.

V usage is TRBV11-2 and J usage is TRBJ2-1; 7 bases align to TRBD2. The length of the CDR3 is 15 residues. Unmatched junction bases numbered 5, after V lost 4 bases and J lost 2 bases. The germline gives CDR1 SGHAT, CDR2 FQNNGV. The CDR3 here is CASSSVAGAYNEQFF. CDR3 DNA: TGTGCCAGCAGCTCCGTCGCGGGGGCCTACAATGAGCAGTTCTTC.

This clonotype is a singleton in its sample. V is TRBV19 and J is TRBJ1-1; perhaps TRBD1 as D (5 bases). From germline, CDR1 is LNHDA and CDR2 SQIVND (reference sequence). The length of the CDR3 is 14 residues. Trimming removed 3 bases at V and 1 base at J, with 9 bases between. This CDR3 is CASSIWGGNTEAFF. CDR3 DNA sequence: TGTGCCAGTAGTATTTGGGGGGGGAACACTGAAGCTTTCTTT.

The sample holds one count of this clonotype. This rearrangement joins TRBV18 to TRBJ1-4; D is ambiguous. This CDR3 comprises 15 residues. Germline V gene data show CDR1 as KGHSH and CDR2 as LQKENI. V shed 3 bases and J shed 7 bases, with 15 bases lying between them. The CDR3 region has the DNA TGTGCCAGCTCACCTCAGGCACTCCCGAGTGAAAAACTGTTTTTT. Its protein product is CASSPQALPSEKLFF.

The CDR3 loop is CSAQGWGQGPSSTDTQYF. CDR3 coding DNA: TGCAGTGCCCAGGGGTGGGGACAGGGGCCATCTAGCACAGATACGCAGTATTTT. V usage is TRBV20-1 and J usage is TRBJ2-3, with 10 bases fitting TRBD1. The CDR3 consists of 18 residues. Germline V gene lookup returns CDR1 DFQATT and CDR2 SNEGSKA (reference sequence). J lost 0 bases, V lost 6 bases, and 15 bases had no gene match.

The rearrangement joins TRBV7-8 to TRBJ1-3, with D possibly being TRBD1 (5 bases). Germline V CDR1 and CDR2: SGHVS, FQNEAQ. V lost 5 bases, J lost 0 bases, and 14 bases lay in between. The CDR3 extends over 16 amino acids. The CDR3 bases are TGTGCCAGCAGCCTGTGGGGCCATTTCTCTGGAAACACCATATATTTT. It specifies CASSLWGHFSGNTIYF.

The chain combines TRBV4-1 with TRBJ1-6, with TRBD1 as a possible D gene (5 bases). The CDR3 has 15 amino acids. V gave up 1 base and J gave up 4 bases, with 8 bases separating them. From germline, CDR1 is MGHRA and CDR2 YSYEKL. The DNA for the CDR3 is TGCGCCAGCAGCCAAGCACCAGGGTATAATTCACCCCTCCACTTT. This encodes CASSQAPGYNSPLHF.

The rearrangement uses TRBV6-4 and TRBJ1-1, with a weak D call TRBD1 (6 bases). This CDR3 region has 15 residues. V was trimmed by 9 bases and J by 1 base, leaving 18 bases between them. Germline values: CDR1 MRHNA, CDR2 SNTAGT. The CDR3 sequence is CARPNRDIQNTEAFF. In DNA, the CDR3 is TGTGCCAGACCTAACCGGGACATACAGAACACTGAAGCTTTCTTT.

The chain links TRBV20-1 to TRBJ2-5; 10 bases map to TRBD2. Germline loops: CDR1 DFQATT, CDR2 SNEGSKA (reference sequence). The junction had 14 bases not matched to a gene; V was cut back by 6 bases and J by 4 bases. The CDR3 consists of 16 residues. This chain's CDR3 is CSATPSGREGAETQYF. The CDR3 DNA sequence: TGCAGTGCAACCCCCAGCGGGAGGGAGGGTGCAGAGACCCAGTACTTC.

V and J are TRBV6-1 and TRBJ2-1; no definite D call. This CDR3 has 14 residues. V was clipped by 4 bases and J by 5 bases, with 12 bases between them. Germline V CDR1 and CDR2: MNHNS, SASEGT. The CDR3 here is CASSVPERNNEQFF. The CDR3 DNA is TGTGCCAGCAGTGTACCAGAACGAAACAATGAGCAGTTCTTC.